The clone carrying this TCR beta chain showed up just once. The assay was immunoSEQ multiplex PCR, and TCRdb's table has in-frame clones only and misses some. The sample lists 75,000 to 95,000 clones, approximately 90% occurring once. The sample is drawn from a study of T cell changes during pregnancy in multiple sclerosis. The CDR3 has 15 residues. The V gene's germline CDR1 is SGHTA and CDR2 FQGTGA. Trimming shortened V by 2 bases and J by 1 base, and 8 bases separated the two germline ends. This clonotype was obtained from a female donor in good health, enrolled as a control in a pregnancy study. The chain employs TRBV7-3 and TRBJ2-2, with TRBD2 as a possible D gene (5 bases). The sequencing here drew on peripheral blood, taken in the first trimester of pregnancy. Here the CDR3 DNA reads TGTGCCAGCAGCTTAGCCGGAGGGAACACCGGGGAGCTGTTTTTT. Translation gives CASSLAGGNTGELFF.